Listed below are T cell receptor beta chains from one sample, sequenced in a study of OX40 agonist ivuxolimab in advanced cancers. The method was immunoSEQ multiplex PCR; TCRdb's version includes in-frame clones alone and lacks a portion of them. The sample lists roughly 20,000 clones, about 83% occurring once. Sequenced material: CD4+ or CD8+ T cells sorted from blood, taken in a trial of the OX40 agonist ivuxolimab. These receptors all stem from an adult with an advanced solid tumor such as melanoma, head and neck, liver or kidney cancer. CDR3s include the opening cysteine and the closing phenylalanine or tryptophan. The D gene is left open where the match is weak. Where a row states a size, it is once, few, many or the class of an expanded clone; other rows omit it.

V	D	size	J	CDR3	DNA
TRBV4-3	NA	few	TRBJ1-1	CASSQDEWVWRNTEAFF	TGCGCCAGCAGCCAAGATGAGTGGGTTTGGCGGAACACTGAAGCTTTCTTT
TRBV6-5	NA	NA	TRBJ1-2	CASSYTGTAGGYTF	TGTGCCAGCAGTTACACCGGGACTGCGGGGGGCTACACCTTC
TRBV28	NA	NA	TRBJ2-7	CASRPDRSYEQYF	TGTGCCAGCAGACCGGACAGATCCTACGAGCAGTACTTC
TRBV19	TRBD1	few	TRBJ1-2	CASSTVDRGRANYGYTF	TGTGCCAGTAGTACCGTGGACAGGGGGCGAGCTAACTATGGCTACACCTTC
TRBV28	TRBD1	NA	TRBJ1-6	CASKRGQENNSPLHF	TGTGCCAGCAAGCGAGGACAGGAAAATAATTCACCCCTCCACTTT
TRBV23-1	TRBD1	once	TRBJ2-1	CASSQPGIRTGGSHEQFF	TGCGCCAGCAGTCAACCGGGGATCCGGACAGGGGGCTCCCATGAGCAGTTCTTC
TRBV30	TRBD1	NA	TRBJ1-6	CAWSVHRGGSPLHF	TGTGCCTGGAGTGTACACAGGGGAGGCTCACCCCTCCACTTT
TRBV7-9	TRBD2	few	TRBJ2-5	CASSFIAGMVGQTQYF	TGTGCCAGCAGTTTTATAGCGGGAATGGTCGGACAGACCCAGTACTTC
TRBV4-2	TRBD2	NA	TRBJ2-7	CASSLSGGSYEQYF	TGTGCCAGCAGCCTTAGCGGGGGGTCCTACGAGCAGTACTTC
TRBV11-2	NA	NA	TRBJ1-4	CASSLDGSLGEKLFF	TGTGCCAGCAGCTTAGATGGGTCCTTAGGTGAAAAACTGTTTTTT
TRBV7-2	TRBD2	NA	TRBJ2-5	CASSLGGLAGGLRETQYF	TGTGCCAGCAGCTTAGGGGGACTAGCGGGAGGGCTGAGGGAGACCCAGTACTTC
TRBV11-1	NA	NA	TRBJ1-2	CASSPRNGFYGYTF	TGTGCCAGCAGCCCACGAAATGGATTCTATGGCTACACCTTC
TRBV4-2	NA	NA	TRBJ2-7	CASSQGGGAGEQYF	TGTGCCAGCAGCCAAGGAGGGGGGGCTGGCGAGCAGTACTTC
TRBV28	TRBD1	NA	TRBJ1-5	CASSGTQGAQPQHF	TGTGCCAGCAGTGGAACACAGGGGGCCCAGCCCCAGCATTTT
TRBV30	NA	NA	TRBJ2-3	CAWTLSTDTQYF	TGTGCCTGGACGTTGAGCACAGATACGCAGTATTTT
TRBV18	TRBD1	NA	TRBJ1-4	CASAGQGLEKLFF	TGTGCCAGCGCTGGACAGGGGCTTGAAAAACTGTTTTTT
TRBV9	NA	once	TRBJ1-2	CASSVDGLGYTF	TGTGCCAGCAGCGTAGACGGGCTCGGCTACACCTTC
TRBV7-9	NA	few	TRBJ1-6	CASSERGTANSPLHF	TGTGCCAGCAGCGAAAGGGGGACGGCTAATTCACCCCTCCACTTT
TRBV30	TRBD1	NA	TRBJ2-1	CAWSVEDRESYNEQFF	TGTGCCTGGAGTGTAGAGGACAGGGAGTCCTACAATGAGCAGTTCTTC